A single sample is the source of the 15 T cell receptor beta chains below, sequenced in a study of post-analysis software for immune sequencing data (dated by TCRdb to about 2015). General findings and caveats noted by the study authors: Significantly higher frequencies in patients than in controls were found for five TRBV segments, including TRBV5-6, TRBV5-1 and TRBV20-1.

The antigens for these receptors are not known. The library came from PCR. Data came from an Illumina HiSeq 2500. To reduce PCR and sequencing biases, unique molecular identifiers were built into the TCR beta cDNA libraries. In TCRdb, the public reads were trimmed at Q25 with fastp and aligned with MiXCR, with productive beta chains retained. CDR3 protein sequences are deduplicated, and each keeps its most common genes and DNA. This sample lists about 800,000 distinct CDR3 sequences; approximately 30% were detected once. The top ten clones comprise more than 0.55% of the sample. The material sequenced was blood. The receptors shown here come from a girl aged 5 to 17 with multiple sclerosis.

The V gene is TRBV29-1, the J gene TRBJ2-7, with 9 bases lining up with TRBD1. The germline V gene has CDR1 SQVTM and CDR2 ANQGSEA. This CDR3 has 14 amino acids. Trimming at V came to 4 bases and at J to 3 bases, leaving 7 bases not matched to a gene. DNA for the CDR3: TGCAGCGTTGTTTCTGCGACAGGGGGCTACGAGCAGTACTTC. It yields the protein CSVVSATGGYEQYF.

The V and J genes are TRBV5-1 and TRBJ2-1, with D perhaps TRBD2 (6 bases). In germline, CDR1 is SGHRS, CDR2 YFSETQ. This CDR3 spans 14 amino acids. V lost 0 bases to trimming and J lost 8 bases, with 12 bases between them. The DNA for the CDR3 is TGCGCCAGCAGCTTGGCGCTAGCGAGGGATGAGCAGTTCTTC. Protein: CASSLALARDEQFF.

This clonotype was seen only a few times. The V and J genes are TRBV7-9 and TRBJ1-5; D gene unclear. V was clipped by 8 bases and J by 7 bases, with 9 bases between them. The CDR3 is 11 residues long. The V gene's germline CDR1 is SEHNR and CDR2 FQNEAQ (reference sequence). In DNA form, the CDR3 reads TGTGCCAGCGGAGATGGGCAGCCCCAGCATTTT. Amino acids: CASGDGQPQHF.

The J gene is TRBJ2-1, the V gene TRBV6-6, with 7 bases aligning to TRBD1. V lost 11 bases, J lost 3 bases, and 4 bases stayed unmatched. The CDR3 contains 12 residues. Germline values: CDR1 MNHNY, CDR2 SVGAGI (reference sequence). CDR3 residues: CAEGGSYNEQFF. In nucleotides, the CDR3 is TGTGCCGAAGGGGGCAGCTACAATGAGCAGTTCTTC.

Here the CDR3 reads CASSYSPGGANTEAFF. CDR3 coding DNA: TGTGCCAGCAGTTACTCCCCCGGGGGGGCGAACACTGAAGCTTTCTTT. The chain employs TRBV6-5 and TRBJ1-1; D might be TRBD1 (6 bases). Trimming stripped 0 bases from V and 1 base from J, with 12 bases between. The CDR3 length is 16 residues. Germline V gene sequence: CDR1 MNHEY, CDR2 SVGAGI.

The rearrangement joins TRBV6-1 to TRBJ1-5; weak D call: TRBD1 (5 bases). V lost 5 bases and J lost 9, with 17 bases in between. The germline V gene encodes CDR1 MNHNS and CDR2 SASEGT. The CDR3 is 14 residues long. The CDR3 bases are TGTGCCAGCAGTCGGGGTTTAGGGGCGCGGCCCCAGCATTTT. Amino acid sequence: CASSRGLGARPQHF.

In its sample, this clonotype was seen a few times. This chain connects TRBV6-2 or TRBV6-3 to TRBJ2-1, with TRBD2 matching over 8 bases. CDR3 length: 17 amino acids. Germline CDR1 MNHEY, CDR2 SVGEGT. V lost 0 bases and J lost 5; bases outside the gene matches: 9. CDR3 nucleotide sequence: TGTGCCAGCAGTTACTCGATCGGGAGGGAGGCCCACAATGAGCAGTTCTTC. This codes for CASSYSIGREAHNEQFF.

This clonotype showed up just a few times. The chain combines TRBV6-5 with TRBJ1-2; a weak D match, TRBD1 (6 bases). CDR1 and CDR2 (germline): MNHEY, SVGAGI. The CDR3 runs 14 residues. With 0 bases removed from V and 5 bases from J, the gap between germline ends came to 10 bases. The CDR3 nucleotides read TGTGCCAGCAGTTACTCTAGGACAGTTTATGGCTACACCTTC. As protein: CASSYSRTVYGYTF.

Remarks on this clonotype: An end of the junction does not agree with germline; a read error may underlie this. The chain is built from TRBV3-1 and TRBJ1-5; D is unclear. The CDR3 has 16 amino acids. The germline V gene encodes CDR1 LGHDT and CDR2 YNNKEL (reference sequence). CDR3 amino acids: CASSPYPQSNNQPQHF. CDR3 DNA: TGTGCCAGTAGCCCCTACCCCCAGAGCAACAATCAGCCCCAGCATTTT.

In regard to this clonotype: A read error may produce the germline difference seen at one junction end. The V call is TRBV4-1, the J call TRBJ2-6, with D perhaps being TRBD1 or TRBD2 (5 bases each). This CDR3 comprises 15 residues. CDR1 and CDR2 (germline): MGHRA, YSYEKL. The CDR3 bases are TGCGCCAGCAGCCCGTTAGGGGTCGGGGCCAACGTCCGGACTTTC. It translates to CASSPLGVGANVRTF.

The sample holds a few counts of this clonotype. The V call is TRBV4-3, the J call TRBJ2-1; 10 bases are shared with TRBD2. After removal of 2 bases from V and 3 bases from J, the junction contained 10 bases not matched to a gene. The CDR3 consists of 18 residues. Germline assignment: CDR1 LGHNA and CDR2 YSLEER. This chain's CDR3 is CASSQSARAGGYYNEQFF. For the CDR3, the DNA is TGCGCCAGCAGCCAATCTGCACGAGCGGGAGGGTACTACAATGAGCAGTTCTTC.

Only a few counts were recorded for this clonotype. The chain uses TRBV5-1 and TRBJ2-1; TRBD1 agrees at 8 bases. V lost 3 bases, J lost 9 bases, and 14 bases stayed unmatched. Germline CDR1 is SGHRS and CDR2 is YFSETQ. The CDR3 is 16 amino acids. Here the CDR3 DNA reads TGCGCCAGCAGCTGGGGAGTAGCAGGGGGCAGGGGTGAGCAGTTCTTC. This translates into CASSWGVAGGRGEQFF.

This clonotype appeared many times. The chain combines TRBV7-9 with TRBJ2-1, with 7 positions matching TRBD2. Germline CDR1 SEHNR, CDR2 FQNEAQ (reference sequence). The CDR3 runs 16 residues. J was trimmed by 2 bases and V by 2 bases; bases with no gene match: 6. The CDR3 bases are TGTGCCAGCAGCTTATTTGGGGGGGGTCCCTACAATGAGCAGTTCTTC. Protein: CASSLFGGGPYNEQFF.

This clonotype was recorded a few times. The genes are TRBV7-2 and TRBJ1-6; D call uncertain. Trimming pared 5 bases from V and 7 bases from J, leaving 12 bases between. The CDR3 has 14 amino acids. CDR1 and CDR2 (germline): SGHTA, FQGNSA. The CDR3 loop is CASSVVPENSPLHF. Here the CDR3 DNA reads TGTGCCAGCAGCGTAGTACCTGAGAATTCACCCCTCCACTTT.

The CDR3: CSARVISFDTEAFF. The CDR3 DNA reads as TGCAGTGCTAGAGTGATAAGTTTCGACACTGAAGCTTTCTTT. This chain connects TRBV20-1 to TRBJ1-1; D gene unclear. V was clipped by 1 base and J by 3 bases, with 12 bases between them. CDR3 size: 14 residues. CDR1 is DFQATT and CDR2 is SNEGSKA in the germline V gene (reference sequence).